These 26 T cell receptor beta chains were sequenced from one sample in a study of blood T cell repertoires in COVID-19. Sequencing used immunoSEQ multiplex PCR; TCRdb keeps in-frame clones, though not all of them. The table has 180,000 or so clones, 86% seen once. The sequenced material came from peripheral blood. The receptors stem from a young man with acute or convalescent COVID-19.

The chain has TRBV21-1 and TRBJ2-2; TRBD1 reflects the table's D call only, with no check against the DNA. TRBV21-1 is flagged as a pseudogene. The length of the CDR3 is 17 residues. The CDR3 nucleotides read TGTGCCAGCAGCAAAGCCCGTAACAGGGGGCCCACCGGGGAGCTGTTTTTT. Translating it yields CASSKARNRGPTGELFF.

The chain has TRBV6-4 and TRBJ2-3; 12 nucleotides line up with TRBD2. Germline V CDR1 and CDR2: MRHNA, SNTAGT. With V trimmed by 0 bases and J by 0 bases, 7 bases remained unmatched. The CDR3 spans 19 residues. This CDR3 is CASSDSATSGGTSTDTQYF. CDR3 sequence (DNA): TGTGCCAGCAGTGACTCGGCCACTAGCGGGGGGACTAGCACAGATACGCAGTATTTT.

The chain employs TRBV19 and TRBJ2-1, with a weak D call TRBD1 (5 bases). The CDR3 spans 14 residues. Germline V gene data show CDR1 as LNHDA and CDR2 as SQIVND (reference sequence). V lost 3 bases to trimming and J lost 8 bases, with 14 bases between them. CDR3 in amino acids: CASSMVRDFDEQFF. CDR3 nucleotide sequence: TGTGCCAGTAGTATGGTCAGGGATTTTGATGAGCAGTTCTTC.

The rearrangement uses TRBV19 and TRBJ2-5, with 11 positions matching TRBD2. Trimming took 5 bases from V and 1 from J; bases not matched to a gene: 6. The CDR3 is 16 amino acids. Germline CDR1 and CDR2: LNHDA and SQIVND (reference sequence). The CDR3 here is CASSSPGLAAQETQYF. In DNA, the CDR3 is TGTGCCAGTAGTTCCCCGGGACTAGCGGCCCAAGAGACCCAGTACTTC.

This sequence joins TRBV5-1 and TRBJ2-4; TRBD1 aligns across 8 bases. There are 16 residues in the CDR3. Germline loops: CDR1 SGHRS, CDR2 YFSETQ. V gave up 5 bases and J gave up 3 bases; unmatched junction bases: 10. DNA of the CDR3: TGCGCCAGCAGAAACCCCGCAGGGGGCGACAAAAACATTCAGTACTTC. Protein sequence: CASRNPAGGDKNIQYF.

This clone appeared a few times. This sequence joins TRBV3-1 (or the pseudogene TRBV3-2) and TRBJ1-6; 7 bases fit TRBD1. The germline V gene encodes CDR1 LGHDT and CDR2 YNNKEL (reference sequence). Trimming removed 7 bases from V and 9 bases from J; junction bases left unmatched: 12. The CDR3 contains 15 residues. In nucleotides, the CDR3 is TGTGCCAGCAACCGGGCCGGGACAGTTGGTTCACCCCTCCACTTT. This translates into CASNRAGTVGSPLHF.

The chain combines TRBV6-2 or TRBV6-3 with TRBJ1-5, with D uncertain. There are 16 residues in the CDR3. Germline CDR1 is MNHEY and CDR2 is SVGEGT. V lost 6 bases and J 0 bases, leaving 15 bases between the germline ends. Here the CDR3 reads CASSLWADYSNQPQHF. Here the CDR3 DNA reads TGTGCCAGCAGCCTTTGGGCAGATTATAGCAATCAGCCCCAGCATTTT.

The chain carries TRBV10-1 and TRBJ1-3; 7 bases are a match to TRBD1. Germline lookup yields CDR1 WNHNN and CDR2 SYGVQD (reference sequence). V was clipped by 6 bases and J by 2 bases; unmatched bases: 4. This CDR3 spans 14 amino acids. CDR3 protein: CASSDGTAGNTIYF. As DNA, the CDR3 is TGCGCCAGCAGCGATGGGACAGCTGGAAACACCATATATTTT.

CDR3 loop: CASSQVESGSSTDTQYF. The CDR3 DNA is TGTGCCAGCAGCCAAGTGGAAAGCGGCTCTAGCACAGATACGCAGTATTTT. The genes are TRBV4-2 and TRBJ2-3; TRBD2 is a possible D gene (5 bases). Germline V CDR1 and CDR2: LGHNA, YNFKEQ. V was clipped by 1 base and J by 0 bases, with 14 bases between them. The CDR3 covers 17 residues.

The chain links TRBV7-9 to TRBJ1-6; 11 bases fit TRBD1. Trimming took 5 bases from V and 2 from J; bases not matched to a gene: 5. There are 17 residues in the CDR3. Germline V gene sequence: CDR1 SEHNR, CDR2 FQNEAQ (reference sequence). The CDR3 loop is CASSPPGQGAYNSPLHF. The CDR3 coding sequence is TGTGCCAGCAGCCCCCCGGGACAGGGGGCCTATAATTCACCCCTCCACTTT.

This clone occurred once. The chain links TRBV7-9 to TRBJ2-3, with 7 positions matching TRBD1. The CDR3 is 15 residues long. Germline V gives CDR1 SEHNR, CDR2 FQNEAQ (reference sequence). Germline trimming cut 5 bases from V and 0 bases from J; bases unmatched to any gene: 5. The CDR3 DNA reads TGTGCCAGCAGCCCCGGGACAGATAGCACAGATACGCAGTATTTT. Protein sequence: CASSPGTDSTDTQYF.

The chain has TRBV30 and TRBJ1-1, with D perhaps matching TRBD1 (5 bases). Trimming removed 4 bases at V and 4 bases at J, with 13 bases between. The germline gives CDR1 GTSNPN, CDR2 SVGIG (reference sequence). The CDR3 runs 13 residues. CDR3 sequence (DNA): TGTGCCTGGATTCTAGGGGTGTCCACTGAAGCTTTCTTT. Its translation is CAWILGVSTEAFF.

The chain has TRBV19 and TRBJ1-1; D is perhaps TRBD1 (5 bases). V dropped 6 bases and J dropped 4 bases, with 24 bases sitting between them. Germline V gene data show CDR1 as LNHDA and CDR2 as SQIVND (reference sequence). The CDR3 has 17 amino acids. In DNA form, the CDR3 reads TGTGCCAGTAGGAAACCGGCAGGGAGGGCATCGGGCACTGAAGCTTTCTTT. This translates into CASRKPAGRASGTEAFF.

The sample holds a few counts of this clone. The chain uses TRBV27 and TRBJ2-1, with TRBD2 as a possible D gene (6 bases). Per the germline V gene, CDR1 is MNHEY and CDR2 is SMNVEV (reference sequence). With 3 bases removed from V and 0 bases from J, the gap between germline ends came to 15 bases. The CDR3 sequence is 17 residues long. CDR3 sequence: CASSLRVGDFSYNEQFF. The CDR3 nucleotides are TGTGCCAGCAGTTTGAGGGTCGGGGACTTCTCCTACAATGAGCAGTTCTTC.

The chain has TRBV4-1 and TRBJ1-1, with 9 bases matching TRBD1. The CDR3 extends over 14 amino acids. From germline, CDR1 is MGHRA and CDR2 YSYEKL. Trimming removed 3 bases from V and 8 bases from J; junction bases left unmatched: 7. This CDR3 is CASSQATGTGEAFF. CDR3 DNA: TGCGCCAGCAGCCAGGCCACCGGGACAGGGGAAGCTTTCTTT.

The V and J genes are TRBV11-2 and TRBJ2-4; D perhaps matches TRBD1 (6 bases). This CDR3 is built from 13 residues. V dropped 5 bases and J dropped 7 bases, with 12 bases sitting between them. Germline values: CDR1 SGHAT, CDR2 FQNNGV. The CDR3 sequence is CASSKQGANIQYF. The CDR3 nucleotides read TGTGCCAGCAGCAAACAGGGAGCCAACATTCAGTACTTC.

Written as DNA, the CDR3 is TGTGCCGGCGCGGGACAGGGGGACGCCGAGCAGTACTTC. It encodes CAGAGQGDAEQYF. This sequence joins TRBV19 and TRBJ2-7; 11 nucleotides agree with TRBD1. Germline V CDR1 and CDR2: LNHDA, SQIVND (reference sequence). V was clipped by 11 bases and J by 6 bases; unmatched bases: 9. CDR3 length: 13 amino acids.

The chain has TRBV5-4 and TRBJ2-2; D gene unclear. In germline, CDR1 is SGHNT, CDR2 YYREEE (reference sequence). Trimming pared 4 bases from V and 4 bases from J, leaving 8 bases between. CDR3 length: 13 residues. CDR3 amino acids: CASSPMATGELFF. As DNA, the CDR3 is TGTGCCAGCAGCCCGATGGCCACCGGGGAGCTGTTTTTT. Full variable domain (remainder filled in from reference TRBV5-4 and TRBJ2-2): ETGVTQSPTHLIKTRGQQVTLRCSSQSGHNTVSWYQQALGQGPQFIFQYYREEENGRGNFPPRFSGLQFPNYSSELNVNALELDDSALYLCASSPMATGELFFGEGSRLTVL.

The CDR3 region has the DNA TGTGCCAGCAGTGAAGCCCCCGCACACGCCTACGAGCAGTACGTC. It yields the protein CASSEAPAHAYEQYV. This chain joins TRBV6-1 and TRBJ2-7, with no clear D. Germline CDR1 reads MNHNS; CDR2 reads SASEGT. V was cut by 0 bases and J by 2 bases, with 11 bases left in between. The CDR3 length is 15 residues.

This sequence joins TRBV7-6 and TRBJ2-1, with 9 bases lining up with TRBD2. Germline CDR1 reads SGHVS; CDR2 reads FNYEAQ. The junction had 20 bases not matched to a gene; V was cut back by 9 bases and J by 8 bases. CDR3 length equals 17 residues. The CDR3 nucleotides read TGTGCCAGTAGAGGGCCCCTAGCGGGGCTGGGGAGGGATGAGCAGTTCTTC. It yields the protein CASRGPLAGLGRDEQFF.

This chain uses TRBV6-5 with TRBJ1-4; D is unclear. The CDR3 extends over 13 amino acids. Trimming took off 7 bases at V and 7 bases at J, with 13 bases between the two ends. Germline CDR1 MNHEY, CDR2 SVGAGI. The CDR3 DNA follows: TGTGCCAGCAACAACGGAGACCCTGAAAAACTGTTTTTT. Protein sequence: CASNNGDPEKLFF.

The chain's CDR3 is CASSPNQGDEQYV. CDR3 coding DNA: TGTGCCAGTAGTCCAAACCAGGGTGACGAGCAGTACGTC. This chain uses TRBV19 with TRBJ2-7; D is perhaps TRBD1 (5 bases). The CDR3 has 13 amino acids. Deletions cut 5 bases from V and 5 bases from J, with 13 bases between. Germline CDR1 reads LNHDA; CDR2 reads SQIVND (reference sequence).

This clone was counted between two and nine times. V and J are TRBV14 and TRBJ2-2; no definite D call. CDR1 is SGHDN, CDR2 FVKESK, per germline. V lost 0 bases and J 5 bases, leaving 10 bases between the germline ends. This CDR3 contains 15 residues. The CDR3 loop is CASSQDYRRTGELFF. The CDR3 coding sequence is TGTGCCAGCAGCCAAGATTACAGACGAACCGGGGAGCTGTTTTTT.

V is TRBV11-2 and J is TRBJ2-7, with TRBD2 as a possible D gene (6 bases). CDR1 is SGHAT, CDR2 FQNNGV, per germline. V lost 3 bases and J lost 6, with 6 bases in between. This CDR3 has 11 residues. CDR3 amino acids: CASSLEGEQYF. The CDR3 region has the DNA TGTGCCAGCAGCTTGGAGGGCGAGCAGTACTTC.

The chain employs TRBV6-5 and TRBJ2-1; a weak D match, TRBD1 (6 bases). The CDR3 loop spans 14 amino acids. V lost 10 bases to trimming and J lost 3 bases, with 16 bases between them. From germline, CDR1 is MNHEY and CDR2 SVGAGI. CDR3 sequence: CATEQGSNYNEQFF. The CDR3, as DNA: TGTGCCACGGAGCAGGGGTCCAACTACAATGAGCAGTTCTTC.

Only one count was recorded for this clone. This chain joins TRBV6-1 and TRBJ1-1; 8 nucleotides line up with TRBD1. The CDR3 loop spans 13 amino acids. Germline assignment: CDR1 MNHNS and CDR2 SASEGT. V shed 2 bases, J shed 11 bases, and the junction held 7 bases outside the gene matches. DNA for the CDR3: TGTGCCAGCAGTGAATGGACAGGGCAGGGCGCTTTCTTT. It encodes CASSEWTGQGAFF.